This T cell receptor (beta chain) came from a study of blood T cell repertoires in COVID-19. Germline CDR1 reads SGHVS; CDR2 reads FQNEAQ. V trimming: 5 bases; J trimming: 2 bases; junction bases outside the gene matches: 4. The CDR3 has 15 residues. Data came from immunoSEQ multiplex PCR; TCRdb stores just in-frame clones and leaves some out. The sample lists approximately 74,000 clones, approximately 90% occurring once. The chain has TRBV7-8 and TRBJ2-3; the match to TRBD2 covers 10 bases. The TCR was taken from a woman between 55 and 75 years old with acute or convalescent COVID-19. The sequenced sample consisted of peripheral blood. The CDR3 nucleotides are TGTGCCAGCAGCCTAACTAGCGGGACCACAGATACGCAGTATTTT. It codes for CASSLTSGTTDTQYF.